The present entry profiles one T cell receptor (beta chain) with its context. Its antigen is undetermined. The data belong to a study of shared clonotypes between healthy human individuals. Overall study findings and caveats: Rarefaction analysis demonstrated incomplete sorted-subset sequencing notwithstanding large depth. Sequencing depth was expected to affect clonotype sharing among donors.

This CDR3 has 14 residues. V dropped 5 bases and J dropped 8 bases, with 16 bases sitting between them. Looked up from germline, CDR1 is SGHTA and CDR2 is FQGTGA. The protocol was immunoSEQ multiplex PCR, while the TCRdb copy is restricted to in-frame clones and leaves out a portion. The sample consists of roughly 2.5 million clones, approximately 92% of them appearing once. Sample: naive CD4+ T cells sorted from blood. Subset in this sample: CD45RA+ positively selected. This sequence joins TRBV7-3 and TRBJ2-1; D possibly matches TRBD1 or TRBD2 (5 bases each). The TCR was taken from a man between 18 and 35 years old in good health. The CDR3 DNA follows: TGTGCCAGCAGCCGGGACCCTCCGAGGGATGAGCAGTTCTTC. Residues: CASSRDPPRDEQFF.